This T cell receptor (beta chain) stems from a study of response to subunit inactivated influenza vaccine. TCRdb processed the RT-PCR reads anew with MiXCR; each CDR3 protein has one entry. The sample has roughly 700,000 distinct CDR3 sequences; 15% to 18% are singletons. With respect to this clonotype: Antigen: not known.

Study-wide findings and caveats: Authors proposed each seasonal influenza vaccination draws in few new T cells.

CDR3 length equals 15 residues. Trimming stripped 0 bases from V and 1 base from J, with 9 bases between. In germline, CDR1 is LGHDT, CDR2 YNNKEL (reference sequence). The chain is built from TRBV3-1 and TRBJ2-5; D gene uncertain. The starting material was PBMCs from blood, obtained 12 days after vaccination. This TCR came from a man aged 45-65 years who received an inactivated influenza vaccine. CDR3 in amino acids: CASSQEGWSQETQYF. Written as DNA, the CDR3 is TGTGCCAGCAGCCAAGAAGGCTGGAGCCAAGAGACCCAGTACTTC.